This T cell receptor beta chain was recovered during a study of T cell repertoires in cytomegalovirus infection. The overall study: Alongside well-studied HLA-B-restricted CMV epitopes, recently identified HLA-C-restricted CMV epitopes were also used. Study observations and caveats: Cumulative frequency (of public TCR beta family members) identified carriers of CMV plus the relevant HLA.

One entry per CDR3 protein, called by TCRdb with MiXCR from the reads. The sample carries some 900,000 distinct CDR3 sequences, around a third recorded once. There are a few counts of this clonotype. As yet, its antigen is unknown. The clonotype was recovered from a human donor in good health (CMV status not recorded). Some clones in this sample may be carry-over from other donors' samples. Sequenced here: cultured CD8+ T cells from PBMCs, sampled from culture after CMV antigen stimulation.

CDR3: CSVDSGTAYGYTF. The CDR3 DNA reads TGCAGCGTCGACTCCGGGACCGCGTATGGCTACACCTTC. V is TRBV29-1 and J is TRBJ1-2; D may be TRBD1 (5 bases). The CDR3 runs 13 residues. Germline values: CDR1 SQVTM, CDR2 ANQGSEA. V lost 6 bases and J lost 5, with 16 bases in between.